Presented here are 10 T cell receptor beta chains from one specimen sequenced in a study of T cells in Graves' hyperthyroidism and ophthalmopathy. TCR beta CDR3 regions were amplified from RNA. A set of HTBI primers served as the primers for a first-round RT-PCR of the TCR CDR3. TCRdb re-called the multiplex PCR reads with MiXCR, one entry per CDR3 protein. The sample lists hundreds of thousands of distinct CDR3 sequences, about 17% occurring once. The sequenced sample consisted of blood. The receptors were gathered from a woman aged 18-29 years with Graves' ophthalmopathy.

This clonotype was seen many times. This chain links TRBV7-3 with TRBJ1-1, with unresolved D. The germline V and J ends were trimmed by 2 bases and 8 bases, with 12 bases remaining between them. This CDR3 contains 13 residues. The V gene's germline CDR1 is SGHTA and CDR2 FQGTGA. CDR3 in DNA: TGTGCCAGCAGCTTATATTCAGGTCGGGAAGCTTTCTTT. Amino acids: CASSLYSGREAFF.

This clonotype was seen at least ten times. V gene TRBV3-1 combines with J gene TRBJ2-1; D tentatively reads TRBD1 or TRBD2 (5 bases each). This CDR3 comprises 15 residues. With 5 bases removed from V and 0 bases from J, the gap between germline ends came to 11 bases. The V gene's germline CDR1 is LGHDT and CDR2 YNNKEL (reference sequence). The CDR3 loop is CASSDRDVSYNEQFF. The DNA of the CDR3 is TGTGCCAGCAGCGACCGGGACGTCTCCTACAATGAGCAGTTCTTC.

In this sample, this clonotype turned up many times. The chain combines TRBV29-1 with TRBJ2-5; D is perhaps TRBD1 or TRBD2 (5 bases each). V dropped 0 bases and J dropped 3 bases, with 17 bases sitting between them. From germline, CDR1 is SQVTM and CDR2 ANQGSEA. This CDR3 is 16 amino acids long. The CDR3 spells CSVEESGGKSKETQYF. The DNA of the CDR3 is TGCAGCGTTGAAGAGAGTGGGGGAAAGAGTAAAGAGACCCAGTACTTC.

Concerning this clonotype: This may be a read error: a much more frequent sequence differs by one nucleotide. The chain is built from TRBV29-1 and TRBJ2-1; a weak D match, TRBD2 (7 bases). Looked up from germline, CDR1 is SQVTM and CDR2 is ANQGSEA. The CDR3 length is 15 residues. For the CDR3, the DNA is TGCAGCGCTGAACGGGGGGCCCCGTCCTACAATGAGCAGTTCTTC. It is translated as CSAERGAPSYNEQFF.

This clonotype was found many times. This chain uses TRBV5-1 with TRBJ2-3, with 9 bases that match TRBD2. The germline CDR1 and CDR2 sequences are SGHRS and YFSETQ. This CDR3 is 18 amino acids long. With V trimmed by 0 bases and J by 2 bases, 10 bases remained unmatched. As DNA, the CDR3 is TGCGCCAGCAGCTTGGGCAGCGGGGGGCCCTTTCTCACAGATACGCAGTATTTT. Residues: CASSLGSGGPFLTDTQYF.

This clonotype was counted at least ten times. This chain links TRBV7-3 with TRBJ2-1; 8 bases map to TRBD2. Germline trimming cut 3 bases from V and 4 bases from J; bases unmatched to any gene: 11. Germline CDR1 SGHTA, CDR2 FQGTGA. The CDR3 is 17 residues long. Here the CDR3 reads CASSLGLAGLDYNEQFF. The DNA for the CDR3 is TGTGCCAGCAGCTTGGGCCTAGCGGGTTTAGATTACAATGAGCAGTTCTTC.

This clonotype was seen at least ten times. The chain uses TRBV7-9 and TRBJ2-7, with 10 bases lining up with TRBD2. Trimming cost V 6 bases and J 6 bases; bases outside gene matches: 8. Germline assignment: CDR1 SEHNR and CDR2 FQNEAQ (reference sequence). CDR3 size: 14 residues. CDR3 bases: TGTGCCAGCAGATCCGGGACTAGCGCGCTCGAGCAGTACTTC. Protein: CASRSGTSALEQYF. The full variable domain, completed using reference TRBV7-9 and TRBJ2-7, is DTGVSQNPRHKITKRGQNVTFRCDPISEHNRLYWYRQTLGQGPEFLTYFQNEAQLEKSRLLSDRFSAERPKGSFSTLEIQRTEQGDSAMYLCASRSGTSALEQYFGPGTRLTVT.

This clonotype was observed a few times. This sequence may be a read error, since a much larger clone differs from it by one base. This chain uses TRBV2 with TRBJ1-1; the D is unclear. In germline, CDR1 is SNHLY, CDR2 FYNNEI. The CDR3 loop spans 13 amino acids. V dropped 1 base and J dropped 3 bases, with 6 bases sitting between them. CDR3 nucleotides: TGTGCCAGCAGTGAAGTTGGCCACACTGAAGCTTTCTTT. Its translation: CASSEVGHTEAFF.

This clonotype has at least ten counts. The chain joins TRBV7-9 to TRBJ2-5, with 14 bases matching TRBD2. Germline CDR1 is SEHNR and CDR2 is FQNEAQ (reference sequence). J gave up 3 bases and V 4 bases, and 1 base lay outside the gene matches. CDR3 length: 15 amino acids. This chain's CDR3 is CASSSTSGGEETQYF. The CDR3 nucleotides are TGTGCCAGCAGCTCGACTAGCGGGGGGGAAGAGACCCAGTACTTC.

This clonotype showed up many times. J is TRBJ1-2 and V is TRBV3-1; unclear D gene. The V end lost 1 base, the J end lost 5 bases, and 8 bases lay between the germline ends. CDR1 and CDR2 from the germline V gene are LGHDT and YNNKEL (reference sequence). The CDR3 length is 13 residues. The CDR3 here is CASSQVSEYGYTF. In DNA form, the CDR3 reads TGTGCCAGCAGCCAAGTTTCCGAGTATGGCTACACCTTC.